The T cell receptor (beta chain) under discussion was sequenced for a study of blood T cell repertoires in COVID-19. Study-wide context: Both acute and convalescent COVID-19 samples were obtained from the United States, Italy and Spain. Sources were T cells, B-cell-depleted T cells, or PBMCs; the material itself was cDNA or gDNA.

The CDR3 runs 13 residues. V was pared by 6 bases and J by 2 bases, with 10 bases between. Germline values: CDR1 MNHEY, CDR2 SVGAGI. Original processing methods: For nucleated cells, counts were estimated from reference gene primer amplification. TCRdb's table, derived via immunoSEQ multiplex PCR, lists solely in-frame clones and lacks some. That table supplies the V and J calls and clone size; D and trimming were determined from the DNA. Among over 85,000 clones listed, almost 80% were seen once. In this sample, this clone turned up once. This sequence joins TRBV6-5 and TRBJ1-2; D possibly corresponds to TRBD1 (6 bases). The clonotype comes from a man aged 55 to 70 with active or convalescent COVID-19. Source material: peripheral blood. CDR3 in DNA: TGTGCCAGCAGACGACAGGCAAACTATGGCTACACCTTC. This translates into CASRRQANYGYTF.